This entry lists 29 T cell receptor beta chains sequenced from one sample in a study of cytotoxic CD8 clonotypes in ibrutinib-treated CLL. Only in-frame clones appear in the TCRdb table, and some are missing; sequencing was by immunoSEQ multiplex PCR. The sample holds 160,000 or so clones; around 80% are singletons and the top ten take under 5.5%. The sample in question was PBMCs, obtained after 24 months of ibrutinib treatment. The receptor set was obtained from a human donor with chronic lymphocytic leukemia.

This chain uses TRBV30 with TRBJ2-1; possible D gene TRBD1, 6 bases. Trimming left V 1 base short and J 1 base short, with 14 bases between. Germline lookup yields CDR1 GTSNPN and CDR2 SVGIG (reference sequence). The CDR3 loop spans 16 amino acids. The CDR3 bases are TGTGCCTGGAGTGGGTGGAAGGGGGAGTCCTACAATGAGCAGTTCTTC. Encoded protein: CAWSGWKGESYNEQFF.

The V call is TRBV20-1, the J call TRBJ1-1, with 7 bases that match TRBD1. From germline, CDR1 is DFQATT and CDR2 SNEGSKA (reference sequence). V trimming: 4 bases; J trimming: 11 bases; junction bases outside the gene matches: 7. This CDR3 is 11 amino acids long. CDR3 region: CSAIQGRFAFF. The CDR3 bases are TGCAGTGCTATACAGGGGCGGTTCGCTTTCTTT.

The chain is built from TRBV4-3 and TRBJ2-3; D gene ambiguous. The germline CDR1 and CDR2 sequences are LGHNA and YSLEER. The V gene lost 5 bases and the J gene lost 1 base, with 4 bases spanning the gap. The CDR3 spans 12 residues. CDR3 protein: CASSGGTDTQYF. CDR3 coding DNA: TGCGCCAGCAGCGGGGGCACAGATACGCAGTATTTT.

The CDR3 sequence is CASSLDPLYEQYF. CDR3 in DNA: TGTGCCAGCAGCTTAGATCCGCTCTACGAGCAGTACTTC. V gene TRBV11-3 combines with J gene TRBJ2-7, with D unresolved. V was cut by 0 bases and J by 3 bases, with 6 bases left in between. In germline, CDR1 is SGHNT, CDR2 YENEEA. This CDR3 is built from 13 residues.

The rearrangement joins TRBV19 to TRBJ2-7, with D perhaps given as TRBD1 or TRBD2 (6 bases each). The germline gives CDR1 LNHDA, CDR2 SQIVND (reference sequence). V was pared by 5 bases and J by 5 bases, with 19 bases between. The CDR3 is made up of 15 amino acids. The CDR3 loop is CASSRGQGSGDEQYF. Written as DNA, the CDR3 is TGTGCCAGTAGTCGGGGGCAGGGCAGCGGCGACGAGCAGTACTTC.

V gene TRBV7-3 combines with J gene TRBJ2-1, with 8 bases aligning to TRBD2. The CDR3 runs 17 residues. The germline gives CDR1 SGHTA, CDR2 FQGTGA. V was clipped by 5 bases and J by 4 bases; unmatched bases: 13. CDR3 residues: CASSVQGSVAGYNEQFF. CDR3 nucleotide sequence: TGTGCCAGCAGCGTACAGGGTTCGGTAGCGGGGTACAATGAGCAGTTCTTC. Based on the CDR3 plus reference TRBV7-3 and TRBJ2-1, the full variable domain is GAGVSQTPSNKVTEKGKYVELRCDPISGHTALYWYRQSLGQGPEFLIYFQGTGAADDSGLPNDRFFAVRPEGSVSTLKIQRTERGDSAVYLCASSVQGSVAGYNEQFFGPGTRLTVL.

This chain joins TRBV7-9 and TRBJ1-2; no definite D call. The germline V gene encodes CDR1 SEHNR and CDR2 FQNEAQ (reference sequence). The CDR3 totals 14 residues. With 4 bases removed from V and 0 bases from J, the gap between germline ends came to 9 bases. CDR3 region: CASSSAGTNYGYTF. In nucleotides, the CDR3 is TGTGCCAGCAGCTCGGCCGGGACTAACTATGGCTACACCTTC.

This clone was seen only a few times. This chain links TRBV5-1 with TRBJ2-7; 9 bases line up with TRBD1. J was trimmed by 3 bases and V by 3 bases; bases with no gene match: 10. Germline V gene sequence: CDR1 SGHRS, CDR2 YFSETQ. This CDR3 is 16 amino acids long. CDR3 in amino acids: CASSSKTGTGFYEQYF. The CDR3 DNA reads TGCGCCAGCAGCTCTAAAACCGGGACAGGGTTCTACGAGCAGTACTTC.

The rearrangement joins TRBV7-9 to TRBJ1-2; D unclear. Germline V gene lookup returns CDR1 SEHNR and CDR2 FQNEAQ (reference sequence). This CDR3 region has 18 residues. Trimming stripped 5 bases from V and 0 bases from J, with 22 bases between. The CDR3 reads CASSARLLDGAANYGYTF. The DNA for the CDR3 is TGTGCCAGCAGCGCCCGTTTACTCGACGGAGCAGCTAACTATGGCTACACCTTC.

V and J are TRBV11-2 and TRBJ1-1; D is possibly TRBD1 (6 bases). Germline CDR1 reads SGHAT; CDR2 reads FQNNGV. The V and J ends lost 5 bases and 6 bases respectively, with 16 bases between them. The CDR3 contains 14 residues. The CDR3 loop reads CASSVQGSRAEAFF. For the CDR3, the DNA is TGTGCCAGCAGCGTACAGGGCTCTAGAGCTGAAGCTTTCTTT.

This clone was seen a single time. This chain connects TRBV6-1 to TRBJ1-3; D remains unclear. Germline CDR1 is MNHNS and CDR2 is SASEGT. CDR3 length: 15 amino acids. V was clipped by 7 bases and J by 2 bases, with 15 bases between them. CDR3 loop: CASKNTGGTGNTIYF. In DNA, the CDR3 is TGTGCCAGCAAAAATACGGGAGGGACTGGAAACACCATATATTTT.

CDR3 nucleotide sequence: TGTGCCAGCAGCTTCGCAGGGATTCTAGGGTCCGACTATGGCTACACCTTC. This sequence encodes CASSFAGILGSDYGYTF. V is TRBV7-9 and J is TRBJ1-2; TRBD1 is a possible D gene (5 bases). This CDR3 is 17 amino acids long. Per the germline V gene, CDR1 is SEHNR and CDR2 is FQNEAQ (reference sequence). Trimming removed 3 bases at V and 3 bases at J, with 20 bases between.

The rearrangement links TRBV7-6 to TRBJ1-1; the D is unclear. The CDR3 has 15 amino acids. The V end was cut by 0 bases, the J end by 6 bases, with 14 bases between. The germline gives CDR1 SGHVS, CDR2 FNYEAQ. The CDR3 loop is CASSLALGGKAEAFF. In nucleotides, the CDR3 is TGTGCCAGCAGCTTAGCGCTGGGAGGGAAGGCTGAAGCTTTCTTT.

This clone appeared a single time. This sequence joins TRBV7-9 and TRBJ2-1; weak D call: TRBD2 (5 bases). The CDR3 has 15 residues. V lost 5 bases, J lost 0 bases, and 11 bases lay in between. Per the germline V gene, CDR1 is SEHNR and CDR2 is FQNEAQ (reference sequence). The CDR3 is CASSQSGSSYNEQFF. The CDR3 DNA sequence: TGTGCCAGCAGCCAAAGTGGGAGCTCCTACAATGAGCAGTTCTTC.

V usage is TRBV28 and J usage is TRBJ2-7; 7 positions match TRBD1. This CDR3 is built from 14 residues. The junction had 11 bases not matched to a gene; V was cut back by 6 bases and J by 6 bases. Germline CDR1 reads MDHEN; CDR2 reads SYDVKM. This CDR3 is CASRVQGKHLEQYF. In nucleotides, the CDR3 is TGTGCCAGCAGGGTACAGGGGAAACATCTCGAGCAGTACTTC.

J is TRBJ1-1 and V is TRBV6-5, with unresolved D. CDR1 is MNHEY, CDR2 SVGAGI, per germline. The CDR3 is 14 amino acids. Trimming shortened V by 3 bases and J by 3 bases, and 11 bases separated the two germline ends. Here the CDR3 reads CASSYVRGDTEAFF. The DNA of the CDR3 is TGTGCCAGCAGTTATGTTCGCGGCGACACTGAAGCTTTCTTT.

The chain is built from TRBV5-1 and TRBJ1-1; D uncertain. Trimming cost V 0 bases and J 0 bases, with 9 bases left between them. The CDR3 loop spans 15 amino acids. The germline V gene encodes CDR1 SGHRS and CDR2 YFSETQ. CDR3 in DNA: TGCGCCAGCAGCTTGGCGGCAGGTTTGAACACTGAAGCTTTCTTT. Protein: CASSLAAGLNTEAFF. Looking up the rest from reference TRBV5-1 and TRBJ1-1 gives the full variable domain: KAGVTQTPRYLIKTRGQQVTLSCSPISGHRSVSWYQQTPGQGLQFLFEYFSETQRNKGNFPGRFSGRQFSNSRSEMNVSTLELGDSALYLCASSLAAGLNTEAFFGQGTRLTVV.

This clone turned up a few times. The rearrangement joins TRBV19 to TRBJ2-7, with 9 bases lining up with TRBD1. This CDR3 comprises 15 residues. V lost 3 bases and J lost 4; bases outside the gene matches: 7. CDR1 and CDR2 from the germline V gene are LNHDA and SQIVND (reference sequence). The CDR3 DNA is TGTGCCAGTAGTATCGGTACAGGGGGCCGGTACGAGCAGTACTTC. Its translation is CASSIGTGGRYEQYF.

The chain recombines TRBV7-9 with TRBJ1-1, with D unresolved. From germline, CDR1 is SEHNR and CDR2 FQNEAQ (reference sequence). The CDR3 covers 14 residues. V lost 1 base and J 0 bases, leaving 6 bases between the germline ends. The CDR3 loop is CASSLGVLNTEAFF. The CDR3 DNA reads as TGTGCCAGCAGCTTAGGGGTGCTGAACACTGAAGCTTTCTTT.

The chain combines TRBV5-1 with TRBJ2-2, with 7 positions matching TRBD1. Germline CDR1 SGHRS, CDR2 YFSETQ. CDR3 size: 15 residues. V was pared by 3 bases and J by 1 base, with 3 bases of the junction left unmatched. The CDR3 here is CASSSTGKNTGELFF. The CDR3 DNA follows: TGCGCCAGCAGCTCGACAGGGAAGAACACCGGGGAGCTGTTTTTT.

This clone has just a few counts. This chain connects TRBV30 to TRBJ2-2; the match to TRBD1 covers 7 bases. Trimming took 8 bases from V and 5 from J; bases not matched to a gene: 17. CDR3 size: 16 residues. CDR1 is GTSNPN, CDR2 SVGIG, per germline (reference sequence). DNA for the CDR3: TGTGCCCTAAGGACAGGACAAAGGGGCTTTACCGGGGAGCTGTTTTTT. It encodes CALRTGQRGFTGELFF.

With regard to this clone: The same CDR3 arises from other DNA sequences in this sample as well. The CDR3 region has the DNA TGTGCCTGGAGTTCGGGCACAGATACGCAGTATTTT. It translates to CAWSSGTDTQYF. The chain carries TRBV30 and TRBJ2-3; D not certain. V lost 2 bases and J lost 1, with 4 bases in between. The CDR3 sequence is 12 residues long. Germline assignment: CDR1 GTSNPN and CDR2 SVGIG (reference sequence). Full variable domain (rest looked up from reference TRBV30 and TRBJ2-3): SQTIHQWPATLVQPVGSPLSLECTVEGTSNPNLYWYRQAAGRGLQLLFYSVGIGQISSEVPQNLSASRPQDRQFILSSKKLLLSDSGFYLCAWSSGTDTQYFGPGTRLTVL.

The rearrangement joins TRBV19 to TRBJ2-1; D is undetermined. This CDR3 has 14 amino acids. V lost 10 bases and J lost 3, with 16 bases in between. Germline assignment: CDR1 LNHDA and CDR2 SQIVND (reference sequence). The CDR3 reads CAIKGGVSYNEQFF. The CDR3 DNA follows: TGTGCCATCAAGGGCGGAGTAAGCTACAATGAGCAGTTCTTC. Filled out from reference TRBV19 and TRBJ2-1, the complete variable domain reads DGGITQSPKYLFRKEGQNVTLSCEQNLNHDAMYWYRQDPGQGLRLIYYSQIVNDFQKGDIAEGYSVSREKKESFPLTVTSAQKNPTAFYLCAIKGGVSYNEQFFGPGTRLTVL.

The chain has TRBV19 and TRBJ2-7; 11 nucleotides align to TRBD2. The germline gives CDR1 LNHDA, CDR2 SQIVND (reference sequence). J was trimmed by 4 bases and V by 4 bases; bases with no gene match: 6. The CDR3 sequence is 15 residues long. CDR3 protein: CASSRLAGSSYEQYF. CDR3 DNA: TGTGCCAGTAGTAGACTAGCGGGATCCTCATACGAGCAGTACTTC.

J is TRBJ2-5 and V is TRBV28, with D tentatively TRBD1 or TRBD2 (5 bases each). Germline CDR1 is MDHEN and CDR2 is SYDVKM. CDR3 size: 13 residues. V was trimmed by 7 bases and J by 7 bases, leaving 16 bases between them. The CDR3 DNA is TGTGCCAGCAAAAACGGGACCCCTCGGACCCAGTACTTC. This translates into CASKNGTPRTQYF.

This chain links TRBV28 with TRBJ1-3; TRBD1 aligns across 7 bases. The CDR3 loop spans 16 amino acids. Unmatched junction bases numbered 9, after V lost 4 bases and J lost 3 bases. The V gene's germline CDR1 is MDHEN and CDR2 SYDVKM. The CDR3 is CASSSRTGDVGNTIYF. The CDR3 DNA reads TGTGCCAGCAGTTCTCGAACAGGGGATGTTGGAAACACCATATATTTT.

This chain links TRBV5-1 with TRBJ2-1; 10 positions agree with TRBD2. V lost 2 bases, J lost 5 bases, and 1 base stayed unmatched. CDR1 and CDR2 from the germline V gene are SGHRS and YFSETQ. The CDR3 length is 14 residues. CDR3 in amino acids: CASSLLAGNNEQFF. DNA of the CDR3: TGCGCCAGCAGCTTACTAGCGGGGAACAATGAGCAGTTCTTC.

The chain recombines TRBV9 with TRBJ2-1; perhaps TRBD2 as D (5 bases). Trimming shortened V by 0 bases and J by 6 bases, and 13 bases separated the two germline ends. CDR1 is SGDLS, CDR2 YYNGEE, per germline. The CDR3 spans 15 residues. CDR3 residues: CASSVDRTRINEQFF. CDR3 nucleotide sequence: TGTGCCAGCAGCGTAGACCGAACTAGGATCAATGAGCAGTTCTTC.

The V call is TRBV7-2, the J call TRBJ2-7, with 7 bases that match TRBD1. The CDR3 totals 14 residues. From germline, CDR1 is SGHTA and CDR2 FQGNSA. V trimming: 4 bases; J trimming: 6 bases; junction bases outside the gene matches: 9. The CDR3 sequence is CASSSKTGTFEQYF. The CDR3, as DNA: TGTGCCAGCAGCTCCAAGACAGGGACGTTCGAGCAGTACTTC.